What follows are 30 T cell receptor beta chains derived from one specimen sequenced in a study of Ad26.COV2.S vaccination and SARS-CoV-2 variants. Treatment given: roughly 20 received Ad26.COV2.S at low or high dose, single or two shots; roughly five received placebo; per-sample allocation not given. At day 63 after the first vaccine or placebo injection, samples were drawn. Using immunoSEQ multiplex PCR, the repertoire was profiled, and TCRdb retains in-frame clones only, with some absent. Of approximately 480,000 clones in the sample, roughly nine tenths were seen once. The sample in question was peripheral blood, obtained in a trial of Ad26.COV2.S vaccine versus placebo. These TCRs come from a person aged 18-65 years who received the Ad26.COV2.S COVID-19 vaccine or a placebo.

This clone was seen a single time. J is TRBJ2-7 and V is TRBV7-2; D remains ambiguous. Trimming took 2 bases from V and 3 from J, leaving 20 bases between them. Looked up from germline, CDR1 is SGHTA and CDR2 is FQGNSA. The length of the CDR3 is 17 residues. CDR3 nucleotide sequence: TGTGCCAGCAGCTTACCCCCGACTGGCCTACTCATCTACGAGCAGTACTTC. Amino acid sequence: CASSLPPTGLLIYEQYF.

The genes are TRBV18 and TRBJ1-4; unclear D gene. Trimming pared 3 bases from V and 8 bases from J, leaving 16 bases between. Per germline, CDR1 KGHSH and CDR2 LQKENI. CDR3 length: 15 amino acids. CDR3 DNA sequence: TGTGCCAGCTCACCCGGACGGGTCCCTGACGAAAAACTGTTTTTT. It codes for CASSPGRVPDEKLFF.

The CDR3 spells CASSTGEGDTEAFF. Here the CDR3 DNA reads TGCGCCAGCAGCACAGGGGAAGGGGATACTGAAGCTTTCTTT. The genes are TRBV5-1 and TRBJ1-1, with 7 bases matching TRBD1. Per germline, CDR1 SGHRS and CDR2 YFSETQ. The CDR3 runs 14 residues. Trimming took 4 bases from V and 5 from J; bases not matched to a gene: 8.

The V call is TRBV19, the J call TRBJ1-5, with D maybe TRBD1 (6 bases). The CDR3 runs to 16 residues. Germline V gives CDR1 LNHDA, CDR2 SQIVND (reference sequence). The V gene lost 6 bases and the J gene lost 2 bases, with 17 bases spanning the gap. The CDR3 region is CASRGRGTSGNQPQHF. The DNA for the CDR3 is TGTGCCAGTAGAGGTAGGGGGACTTCGGGCAATCAGCCCCAGCATTTT.

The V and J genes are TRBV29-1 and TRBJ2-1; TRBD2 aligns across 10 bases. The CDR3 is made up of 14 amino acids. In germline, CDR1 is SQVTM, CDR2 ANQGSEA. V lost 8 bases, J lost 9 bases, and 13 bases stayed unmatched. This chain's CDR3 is CSSGGLAGVVEQFF. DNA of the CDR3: TGCAGCTCGGGGGGGCTAGCGGGAGTTGTTGAGCAGTTCTTC.

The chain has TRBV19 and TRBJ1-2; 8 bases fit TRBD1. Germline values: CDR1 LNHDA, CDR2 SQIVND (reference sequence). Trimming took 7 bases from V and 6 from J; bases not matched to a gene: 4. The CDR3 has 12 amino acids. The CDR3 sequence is CASKQGGNGYTF. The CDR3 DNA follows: TGTGCCAGTAAACAGGGGGGGAATGGCTACACCTTC.

The CDR3 spells CASSPGARAYEQYF. The CDR3 DNA is TGTGCCAGCAGCCCTGGGGCTAGGGCCTACGAGCAGTACTTC. This chain connects TRBV11-2 to TRBJ2-7; weak D call: TRBD1 (5 bases). The CDR3 runs to 14 residues. Germline V gives CDR1 SGHAT, CDR2 FQNNGV. The V end was cut by 5 bases, the J end by 2 bases, with 13 bases between.

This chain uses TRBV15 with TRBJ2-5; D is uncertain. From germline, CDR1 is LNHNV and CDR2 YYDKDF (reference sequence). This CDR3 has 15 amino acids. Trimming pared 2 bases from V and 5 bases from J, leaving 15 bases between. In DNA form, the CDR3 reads TGTGCCACCAGCAGACCTGCGCAAGGGTGGGAGACCCAGTACTTC. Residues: CATSRPAQGWETQYF.

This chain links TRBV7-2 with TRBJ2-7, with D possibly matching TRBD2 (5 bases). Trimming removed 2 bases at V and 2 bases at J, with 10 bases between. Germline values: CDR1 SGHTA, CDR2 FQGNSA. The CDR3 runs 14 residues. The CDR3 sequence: CASSLRGRPYEQYF. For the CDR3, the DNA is TGTGCCAGCAGCTTACGAGGGAGACCCTACGAGCAGTACTTC.

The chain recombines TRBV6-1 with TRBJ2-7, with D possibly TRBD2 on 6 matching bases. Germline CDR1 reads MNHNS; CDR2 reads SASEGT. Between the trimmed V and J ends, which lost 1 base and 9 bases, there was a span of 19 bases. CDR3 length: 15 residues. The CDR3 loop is CASSEGPGSLGGQYF. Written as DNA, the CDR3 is TGTGCCAGCAGTGAAGGGCCAGGGAGTCTCGGGGGGCAGTACTTC.

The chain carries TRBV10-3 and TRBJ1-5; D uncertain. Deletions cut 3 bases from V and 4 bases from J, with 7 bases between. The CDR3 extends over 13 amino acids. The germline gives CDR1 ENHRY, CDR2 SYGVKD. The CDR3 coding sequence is TGTGCCATCAGTGAACAGTTTAATCAGCCCCAGCATTTT. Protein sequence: CAISEQFNQPQHF.

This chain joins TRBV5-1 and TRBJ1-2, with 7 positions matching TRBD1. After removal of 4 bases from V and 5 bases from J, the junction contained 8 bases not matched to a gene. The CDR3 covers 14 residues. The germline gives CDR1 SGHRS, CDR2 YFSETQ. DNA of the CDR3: TGCGCCAGCAGCCCGCTGGACAGGCCATATGGCTACACCTTC. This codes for CASSPLDRPYGYTF.

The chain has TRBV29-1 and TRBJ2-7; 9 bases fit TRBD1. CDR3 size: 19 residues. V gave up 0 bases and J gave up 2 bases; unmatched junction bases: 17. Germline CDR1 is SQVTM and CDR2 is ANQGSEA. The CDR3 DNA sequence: TGCAGCGTTGAAGATCCACTCCGTGACACGGACAGGGGTACCTACGAGCAGTACTTC. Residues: CSVEDPLRDTDRGTYEQYF.

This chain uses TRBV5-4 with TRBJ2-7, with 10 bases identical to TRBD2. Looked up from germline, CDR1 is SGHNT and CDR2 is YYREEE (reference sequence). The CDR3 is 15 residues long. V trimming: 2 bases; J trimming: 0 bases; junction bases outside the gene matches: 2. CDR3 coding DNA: TGTGCCAGCAGCTTTTCTAGCGGGAGCTCCTACGAGCAGTACTTC. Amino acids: CASSFSSGSSYEQYF.

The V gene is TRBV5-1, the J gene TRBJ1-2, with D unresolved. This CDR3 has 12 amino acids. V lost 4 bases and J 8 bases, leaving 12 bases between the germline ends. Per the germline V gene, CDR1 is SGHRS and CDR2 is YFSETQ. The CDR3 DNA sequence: TGCGCCAGCAGCGTGGACCCGGGGGGCTACACCTTC. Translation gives CASSVDPGGYTF.

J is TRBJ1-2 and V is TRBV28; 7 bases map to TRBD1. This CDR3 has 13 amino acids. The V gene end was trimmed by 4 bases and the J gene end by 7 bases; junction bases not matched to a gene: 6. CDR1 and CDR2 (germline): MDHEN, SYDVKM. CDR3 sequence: CASSSGGTSGYTF. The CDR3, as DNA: TGTGCCAGCAGTTCAGGGGGAACGAGTGGCTACACCTTC.

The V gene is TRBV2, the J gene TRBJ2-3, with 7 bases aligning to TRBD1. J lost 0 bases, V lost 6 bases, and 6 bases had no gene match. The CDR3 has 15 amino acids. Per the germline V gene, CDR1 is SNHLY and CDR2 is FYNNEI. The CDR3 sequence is CASSHRDRSTDTQYF. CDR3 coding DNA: TGTGCCAGCAGCCACCGGGACAGAAGCACAGATACGCAGTATTTT. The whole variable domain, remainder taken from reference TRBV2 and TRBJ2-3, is EPEVTQTPSHQVTQMGQEVILRCVPISNHLYFYWYRQILGQKVEFLVSFYNNEISEKSEIFDDQFSVERPDGSNFTLKIRSTKLEDSAMYFCASSHRDRSTDTQYFGPGTRLTVL.

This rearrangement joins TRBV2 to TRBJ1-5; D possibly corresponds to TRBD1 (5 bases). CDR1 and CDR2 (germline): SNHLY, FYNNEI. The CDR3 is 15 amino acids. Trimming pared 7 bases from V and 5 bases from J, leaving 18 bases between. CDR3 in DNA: TGTGCCAGCACAGGGTGGGGCAGGGCCGATCAGCCCCAGCATTTT. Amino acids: CASTGWGRADQPQHF. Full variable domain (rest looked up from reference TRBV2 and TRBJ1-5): EPEVTQTPSHQVTQMGQEVILRCVPISNHLYFYWYRQILGQKVEFLVSFYNNEISEKSEIFDDQFSVERPDGSNFTLKIRSTKLEDSAMYFCASTGWGRADQPQHFGDGTRLSIL.

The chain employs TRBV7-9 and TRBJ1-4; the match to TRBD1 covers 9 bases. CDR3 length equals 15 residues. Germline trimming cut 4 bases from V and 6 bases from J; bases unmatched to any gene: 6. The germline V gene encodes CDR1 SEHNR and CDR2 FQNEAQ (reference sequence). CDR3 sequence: CASSYTGTGYEKLFF. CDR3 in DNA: TGTGCCAGCAGCTATACCGGGACAGGGTATGAAAAACTGTTTTTT.

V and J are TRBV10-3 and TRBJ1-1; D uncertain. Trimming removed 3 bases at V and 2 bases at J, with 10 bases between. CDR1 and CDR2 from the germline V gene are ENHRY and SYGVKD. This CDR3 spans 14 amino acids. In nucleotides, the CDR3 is TGTGCCATCAGTGATTTTGAAACAAACACTGAAGCTTTCTTT. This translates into CAISDFETNTEAFF.

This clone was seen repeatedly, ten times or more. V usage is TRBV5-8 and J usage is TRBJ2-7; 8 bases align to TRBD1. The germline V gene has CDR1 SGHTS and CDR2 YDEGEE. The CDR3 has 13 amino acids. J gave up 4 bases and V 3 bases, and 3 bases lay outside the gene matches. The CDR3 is CASSYRTGYEQYF. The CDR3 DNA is TGTGCCAGCAGCTACCGGACAGGGTACGAGCAGTACTTC.

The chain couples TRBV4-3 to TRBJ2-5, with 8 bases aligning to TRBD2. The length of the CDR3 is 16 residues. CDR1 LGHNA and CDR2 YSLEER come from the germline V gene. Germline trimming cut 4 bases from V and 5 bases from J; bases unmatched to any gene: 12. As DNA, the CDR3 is TGCGCCAGCAGCCCCGGGGGGGCCCAGGGCGGGGAGACCCAGTACTTC. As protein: CASSPGGAQGGETQYF.

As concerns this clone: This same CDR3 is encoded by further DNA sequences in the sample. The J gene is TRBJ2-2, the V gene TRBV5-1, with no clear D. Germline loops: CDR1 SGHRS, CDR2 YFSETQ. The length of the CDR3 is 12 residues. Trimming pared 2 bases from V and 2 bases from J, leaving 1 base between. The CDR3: CASSFNTGELFF. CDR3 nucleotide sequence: TGCGCCAGCAGCTTTAACACCGGGGAGCTGTTTTTT.

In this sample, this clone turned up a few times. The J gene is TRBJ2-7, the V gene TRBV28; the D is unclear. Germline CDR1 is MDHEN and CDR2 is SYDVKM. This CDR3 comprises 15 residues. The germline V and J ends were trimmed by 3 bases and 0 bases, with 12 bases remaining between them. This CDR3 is CASSLASLISYEQYF. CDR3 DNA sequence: TGTGCCAGCAGTTTGGCCAGCCTAATCTCCTACGAGCAGTACTTC. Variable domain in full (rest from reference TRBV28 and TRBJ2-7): DVKVTQSSRYLVKRTGEKVFLECVQDMDHENMFWYRQDPGLGLRLIYFSYDVKMKEKGDIPEGYSVSREKKERFSLILESASTNQTSMYLCASSLASLISYEQYFGPGTRLTVT.

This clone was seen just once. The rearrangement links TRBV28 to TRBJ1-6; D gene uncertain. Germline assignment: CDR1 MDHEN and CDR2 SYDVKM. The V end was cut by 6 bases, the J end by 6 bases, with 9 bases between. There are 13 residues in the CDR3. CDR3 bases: TGTGCCAGCAGCGGCAGCCTTAATTCACCCCTCCACTTT. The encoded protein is CASSGSLNSPLHF.

The CDR3 region has the DNA TGTGCCAGCAGCCCCCAACGGACAGGGGGGCCGTATGGCTACACCTTC. Its translation is CASSPQRTGGPYGYTF. This chain uses TRBV3-1 (or the pseudogene TRBV3-2) with TRBJ1-2; 10 bases fit TRBD1. CDR1 is LGHDT, CDR2 YNNKEL, per germline (reference sequence). The CDR3 runs 16 residues. The V and J ends lost 4 bases and 5 bases, in that order; junction bases with no gene match: 10.

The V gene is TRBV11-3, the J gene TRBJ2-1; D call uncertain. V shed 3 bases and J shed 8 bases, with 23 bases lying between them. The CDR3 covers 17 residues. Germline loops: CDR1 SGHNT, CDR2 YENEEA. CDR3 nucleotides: TGTGCCAGCAGCTTCCGCTTGGGGAACGTCCCCTTTCATGAGCAGTTCTTC. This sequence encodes CASSFRLGNVPFHEQFF. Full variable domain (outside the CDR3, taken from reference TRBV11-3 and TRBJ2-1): EAGVVQSPRYKIIEKKQPVAFWCNPISGHNTLYWYLQNLGQGPELLIRYENEEAVDDSQLPKDRFSAERLKGVDSTLKIQPAELGDSAVYLCASSFRLGNVPFHEQFFGPGTRLTVL.

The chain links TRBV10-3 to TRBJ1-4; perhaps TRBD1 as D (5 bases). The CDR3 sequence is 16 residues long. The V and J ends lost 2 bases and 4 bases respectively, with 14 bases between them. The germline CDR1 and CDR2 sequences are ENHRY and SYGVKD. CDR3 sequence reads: CAISEPAGRDNEKLFF. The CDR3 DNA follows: TGTGCCATCAGTGAGCCGGCGGGACGGGATAATGAAAAACTGTTTTTT.

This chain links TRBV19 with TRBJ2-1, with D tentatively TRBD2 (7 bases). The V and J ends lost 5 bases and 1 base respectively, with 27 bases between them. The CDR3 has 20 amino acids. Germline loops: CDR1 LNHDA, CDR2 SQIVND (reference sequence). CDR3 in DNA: TGTGCCAGTAGTCCGGGGGCGGGGCGGGAGAGAGCCTCTTCCTACAATGAGCAGTTCTTC. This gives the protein CASSPGAGRERASSYNEQFF.

In DNA, the CDR3 is TGTGCCAGCAGCTTAGCAGGGGGCACAGATACGCAGTATTTT. Its translation: CASSLAGGTDTQYF. The genes are TRBV7-2 and TRBJ2-3; tentative D call: TRBD1 (5 bases). V shed 0 bases and J shed 1 base, with 5 bases lying between them. Germline CDR1 SGHTA, CDR2 FQGNSA. The CDR3 has 14 residues.